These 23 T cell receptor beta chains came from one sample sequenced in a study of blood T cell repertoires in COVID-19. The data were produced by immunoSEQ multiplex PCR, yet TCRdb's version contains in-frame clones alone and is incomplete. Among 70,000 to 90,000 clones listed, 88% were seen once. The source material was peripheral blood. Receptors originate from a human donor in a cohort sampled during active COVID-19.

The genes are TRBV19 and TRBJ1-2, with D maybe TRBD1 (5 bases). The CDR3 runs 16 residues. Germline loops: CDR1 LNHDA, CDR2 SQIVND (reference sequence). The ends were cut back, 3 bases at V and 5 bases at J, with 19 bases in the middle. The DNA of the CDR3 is TGTGCCAGTAGTATGAAGGGGCAGCAGATTAAGTATGGCTACACCTTC. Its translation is CASSMKGQQIKYGYTF.

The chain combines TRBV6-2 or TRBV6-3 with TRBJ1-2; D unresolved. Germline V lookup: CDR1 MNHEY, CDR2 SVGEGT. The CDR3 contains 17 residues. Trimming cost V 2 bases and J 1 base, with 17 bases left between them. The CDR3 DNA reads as TGTGCCAGCAGTTACGGCAGAAAAAATCTAGATAACTATGGCTACACCTTC. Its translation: CASSYGRKNLDNYGYTF.

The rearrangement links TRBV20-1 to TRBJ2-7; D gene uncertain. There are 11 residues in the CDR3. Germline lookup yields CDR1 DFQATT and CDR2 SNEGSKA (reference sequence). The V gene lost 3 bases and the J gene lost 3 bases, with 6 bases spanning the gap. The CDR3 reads CSASGSYEQYF. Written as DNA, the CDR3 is TGCAGTGCTAGTGGCAGCTACGAGCAGTACTTC.

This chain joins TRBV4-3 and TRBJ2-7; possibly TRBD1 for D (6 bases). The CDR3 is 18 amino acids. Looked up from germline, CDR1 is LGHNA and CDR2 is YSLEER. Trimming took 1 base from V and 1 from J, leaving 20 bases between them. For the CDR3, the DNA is TGCGCCAGCAGCCAAGCCGGAAGGGGACATCAAGGATCCTACGAGCAGTACTTC. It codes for CASSQAGRGHQGSYEQYF.

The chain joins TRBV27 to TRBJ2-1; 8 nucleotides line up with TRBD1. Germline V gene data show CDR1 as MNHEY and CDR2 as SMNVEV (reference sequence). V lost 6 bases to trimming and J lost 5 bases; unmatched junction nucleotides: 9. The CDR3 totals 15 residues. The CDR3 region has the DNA TGTGCCAGCAGACGACAGGGGCTTGGAGACAATGAGCAGTTCTTC. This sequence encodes CASRRQGLGDNEQFF.

The CDR3 loop reads CASSSAGLTSSYEQYF. The CDR3 DNA follows: TGTGCCAGCAGCTCCGCGGGACTAACCAGCTCCTACGAGCAGTACTTC. The chain combines TRBV13 with TRBJ2-7, with TRBD2 matching 7 bases. V was clipped by 4 bases and J by 0 bases; unmatched bases: 9. The CDR3 runs 16 residues. Germline CDR1 is PRHDT and CDR2 is FYEKMQ (reference sequence). The entire variable domain, with the rest obtained from reference TRBV13 and TRBJ2-7, is as follows: AAGVIQSPRHLIKEKRETATLKCYPIPRHDTVYWYQQGPGQDPQFLISFYEKMQSDKGSIPDRFSAQQFSDYHSELNMSSLELGDSALYFCASSSAGLTSSYEQYFGPGTRLTVT.

The DNA of the CDR3 is TGTGCCAGCAGCCAAAATATGAGGGCTGGCTACACCTTC. It translates to CASSQNMRAGYTF. The V and J genes are TRBV5-6 and TRBJ1-2; no definite D call. The CDR3 covers 13 residues. Per the germline V gene, CDR1 is SGHDT and CDR2 is YYEEEE. With 4 bases removed from V and 7 bases from J, the gap between germline ends came to 14 bases.

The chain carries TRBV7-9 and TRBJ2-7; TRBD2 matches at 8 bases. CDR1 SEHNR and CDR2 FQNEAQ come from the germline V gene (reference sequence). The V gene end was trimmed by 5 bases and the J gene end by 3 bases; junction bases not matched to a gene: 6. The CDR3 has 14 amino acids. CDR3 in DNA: TGTGCCAGCAGCAAAAGCGGGAGCGACTACGAGCAGTACTTC. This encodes CASSKSGSDYEQYF. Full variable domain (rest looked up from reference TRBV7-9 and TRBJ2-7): DTGVSQNPRHKITKRGQNVTFRCDPISEHNRLYWYRQTLGQGPEFLTYFQNEAQLEKSRLLSDRFSAERPKGSFSTLEIQRTEQGDSAMYLCASSKSGSDYEQYFGPGTRLTVT.

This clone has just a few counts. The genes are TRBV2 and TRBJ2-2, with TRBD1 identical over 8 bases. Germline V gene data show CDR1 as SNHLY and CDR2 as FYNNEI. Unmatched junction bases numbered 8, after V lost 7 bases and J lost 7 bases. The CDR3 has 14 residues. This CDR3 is CASTSQGAGGELFF. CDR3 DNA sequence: TGTGCCAGCACCTCCCAGGGGGCTGGCGGGGAGCTGTTTTTT.

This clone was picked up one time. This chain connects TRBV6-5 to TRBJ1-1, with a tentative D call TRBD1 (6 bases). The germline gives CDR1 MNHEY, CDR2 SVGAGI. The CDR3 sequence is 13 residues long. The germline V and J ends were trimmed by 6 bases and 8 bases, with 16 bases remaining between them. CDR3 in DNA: TGTGCCAGCAGAAAAACAGGGTCAGGGGAAGCTTTCTTT. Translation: CASRKTGSGEAFF.

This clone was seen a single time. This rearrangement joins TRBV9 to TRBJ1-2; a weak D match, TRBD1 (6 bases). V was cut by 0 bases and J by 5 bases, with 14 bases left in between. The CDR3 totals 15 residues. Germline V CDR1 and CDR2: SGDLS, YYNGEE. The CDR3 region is CASSVEGRGDYGYTF. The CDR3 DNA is TGTGCCAGCAGCGTAGAAGGGAGGGGGGATTATGGCTACACCTTC.

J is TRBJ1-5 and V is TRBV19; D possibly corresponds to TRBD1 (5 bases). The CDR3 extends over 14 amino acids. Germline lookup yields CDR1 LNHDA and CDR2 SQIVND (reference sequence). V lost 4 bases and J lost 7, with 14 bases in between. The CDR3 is CASSSWRGDQPQHF. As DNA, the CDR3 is TGTGCCAGTAGTAGCTGGAGGGGCGACCAGCCCCAGCATTTT.

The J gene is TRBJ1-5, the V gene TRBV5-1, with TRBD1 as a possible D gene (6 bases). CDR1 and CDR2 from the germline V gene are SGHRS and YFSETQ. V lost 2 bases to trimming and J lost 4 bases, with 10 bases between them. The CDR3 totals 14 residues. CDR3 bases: TGCGCCAGCAGCTTTGAAGGGGGAAATCAGCCCCAGCATTTT. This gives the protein CASSFEGGNQPQHF.

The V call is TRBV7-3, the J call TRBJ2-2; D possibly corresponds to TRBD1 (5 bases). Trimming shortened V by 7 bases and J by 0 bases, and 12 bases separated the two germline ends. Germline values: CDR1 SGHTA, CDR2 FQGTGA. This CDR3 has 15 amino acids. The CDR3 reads CASTTDNANTGELFF. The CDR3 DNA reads TGTGCCAGCACTACGGACAACGCGAACACCGGGGAGCTGTTTTTT. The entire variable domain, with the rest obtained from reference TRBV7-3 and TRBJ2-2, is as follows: GAGVSQTPSNKVTEKGKYVELRCDPISGHTALYWYRQSLGQGPEFLIYFQGTGAADDSGLPNDRFFAVRPEGSVSTLKIQRTERGDSAVYLCASTTDNANTGELFFGEGSRLTVL.

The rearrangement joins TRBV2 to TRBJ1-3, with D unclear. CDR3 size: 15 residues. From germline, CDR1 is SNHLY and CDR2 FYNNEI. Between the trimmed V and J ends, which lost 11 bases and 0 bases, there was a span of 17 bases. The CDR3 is CALLSVGLSGNTIYF. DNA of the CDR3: TGTGCCCTGTTAAGCGTCGGACTCTCTGGAAACACCATATATTTT.

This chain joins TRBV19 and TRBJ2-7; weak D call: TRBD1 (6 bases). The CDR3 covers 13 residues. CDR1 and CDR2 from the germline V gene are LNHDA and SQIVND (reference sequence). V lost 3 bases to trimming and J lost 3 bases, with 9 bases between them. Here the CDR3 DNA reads TGTGCCAGTAGTATCAGCAGGGGCTACGAGCAGTACTTC. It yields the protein CASSISRGYEQYF.

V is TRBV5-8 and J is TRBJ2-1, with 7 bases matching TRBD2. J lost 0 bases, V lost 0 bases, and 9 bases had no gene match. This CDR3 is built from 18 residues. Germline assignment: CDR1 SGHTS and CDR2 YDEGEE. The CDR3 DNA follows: TGTGCCAGCAGCTTGGCCGGGGCTAGCGGAACCTCCTACAATGAGCAGTTCTTC. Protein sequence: CASSLAGASGTSYNEQFF.

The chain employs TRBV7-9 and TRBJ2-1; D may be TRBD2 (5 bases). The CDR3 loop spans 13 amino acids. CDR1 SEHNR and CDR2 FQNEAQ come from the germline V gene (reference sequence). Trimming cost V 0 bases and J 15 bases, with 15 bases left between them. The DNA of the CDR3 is TGTGCCAGCAGCTTAGCGCTTAGGGAGCAGAGGTTCTTC. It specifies CASSLALREQRFF.

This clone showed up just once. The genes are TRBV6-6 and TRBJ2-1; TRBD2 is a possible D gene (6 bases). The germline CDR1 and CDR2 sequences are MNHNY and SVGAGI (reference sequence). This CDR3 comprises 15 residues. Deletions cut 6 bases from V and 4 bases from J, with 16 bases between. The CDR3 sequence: CASSLGRPMYNEQFF. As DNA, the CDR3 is TGTGCCAGCAGCCTGGGGAGGCCCATGTACAATGAGCAGTTCTTC.

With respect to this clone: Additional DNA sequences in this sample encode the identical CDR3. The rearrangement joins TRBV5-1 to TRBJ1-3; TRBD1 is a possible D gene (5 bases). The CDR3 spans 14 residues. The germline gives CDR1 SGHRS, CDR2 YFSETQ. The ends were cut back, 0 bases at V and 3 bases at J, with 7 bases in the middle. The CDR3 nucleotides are TGCGCCAGCAGCTTGGCAGGGTATGGAAACACCATATATTTT. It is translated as CASSLAGYGNTIYF.

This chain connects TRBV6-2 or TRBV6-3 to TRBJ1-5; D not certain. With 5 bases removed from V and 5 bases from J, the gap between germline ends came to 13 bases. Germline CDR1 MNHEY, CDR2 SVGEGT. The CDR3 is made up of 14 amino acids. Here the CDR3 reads CASSPVAHHQPQHF. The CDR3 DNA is TGTGCCAGCAGTCCCGTGGCTCACCATCAGCCCCAGCATTTT.

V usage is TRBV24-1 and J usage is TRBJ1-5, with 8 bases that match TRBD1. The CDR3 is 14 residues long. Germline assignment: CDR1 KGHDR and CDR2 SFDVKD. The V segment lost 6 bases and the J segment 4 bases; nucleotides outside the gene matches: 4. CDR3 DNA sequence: TGTGCCACCAGTCGGACAGGGAGGAATCAGCCCCAGCATTTT. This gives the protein CATSRTGRNQPQHF.

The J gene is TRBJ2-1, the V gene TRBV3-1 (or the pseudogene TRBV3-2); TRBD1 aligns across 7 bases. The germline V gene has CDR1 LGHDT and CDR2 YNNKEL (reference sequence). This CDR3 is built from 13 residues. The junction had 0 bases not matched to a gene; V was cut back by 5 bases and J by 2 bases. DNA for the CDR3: TGTGCCAGCAGCACAGGGGCCTACAATGAGCAGTTCTTC. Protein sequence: CASSTGAYNEQFF.